The 2 T cell receptor beta chains given below trace back to one sample, sequenced in a study of T-cell memory formation after mild COVID-19 (dated by TCRdb to about 2021). The library was obtained by 5' RACE. The sequencing machine was an Illumina NovaSeq 6000. Using fastp at Q25 and MiXCR, TCRdb reprocessed the public reads and kept productive beta chains. A single entry per CDR3 protein holds the most common genes and DNA from its merged rows. The sample table shows hundreds of thousands of distinct CDR3 sequences, and approximately 20% are seen once. 7.5% to 9.5% of the sample is held by the ten biggest clonotypes. Sequenced input: PBMCs or a T cell subset sorted from them (not recorded which). The receptors come from an adult woman who had mild COVID-19 (a few samples of this study predate the infection). The sample titles of this study are shuffled in the database, so cell type and time point are left out; the donor was told from shared clones.

At least ten counts were recorded for this clonotype. The V and J genes are TRBV12-3 or TRBV12-4 and TRBJ2-3; 14 positions agree with TRBD2. This CDR3 spans 16 amino acids. After removal of 6 bases from V and 6 bases from J, the junction contained 8 bases not matched to a gene. The DNA of the CDR3 is TGTGCCAGCAGCTCTTCCTGGACTAGCGGGGGGGATACGCAGTATTTT. This gives the protein CASSSSWTSGGDTQYF.

The rearrangement uses TRBV18 and TRBJ1-3, with a weak D call TRBD1 (5 bases). CDR3 length: 16 amino acids. V lost 3 bases and J 0 bases, leaving 12 bases between the germline ends. Germline lookup yields CDR1 KGHSH and CDR2 LQKENI. CDR3 in amino acids: CASSPLDGHSGNTIYF. CDR3 DNA sequence: TGTGCCAGCTCACCCCTGGACGGACACTCTGGAAACACCATATATTTT.